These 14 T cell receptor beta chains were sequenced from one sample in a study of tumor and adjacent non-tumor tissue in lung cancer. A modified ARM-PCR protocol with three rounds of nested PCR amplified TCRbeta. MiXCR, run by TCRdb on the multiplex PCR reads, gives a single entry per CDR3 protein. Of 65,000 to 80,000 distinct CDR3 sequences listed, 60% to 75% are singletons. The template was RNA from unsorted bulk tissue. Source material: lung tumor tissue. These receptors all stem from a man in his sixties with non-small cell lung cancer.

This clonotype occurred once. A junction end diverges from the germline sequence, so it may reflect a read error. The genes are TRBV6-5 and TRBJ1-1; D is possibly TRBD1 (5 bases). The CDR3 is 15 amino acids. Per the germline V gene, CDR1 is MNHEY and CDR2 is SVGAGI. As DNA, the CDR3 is TGTGCCGGCAGTCACTCGAGGCAGGGTGAAACTGAAGCTTTCTTC. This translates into CAGSHSRQGETEAFF.

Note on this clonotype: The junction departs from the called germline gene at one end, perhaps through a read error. As DNA, the CDR3 is TGTGCCGGCAGCCCGAGTCGGGGAGAGACCCAGTACTTC. Translation gives CAGSPSRGETQYF. The chain has TRBV7-9 and TRBJ2-5, with D tentatively TRBD2 (5 bases). The CDR3 sequence is 13 residues long. Germline-derived CDR1 and CDR2 are SEHNR and FQNEAQ (reference sequence). Drawing the rest from reference TRBV7-9 and TRBJ2-5, the complete variable domain is DTGVSQNPRHKITKRGQNVTFRCDPISEHNRLYWYRQTLGQGPEFLTYFQNEAQLEKSRLLSDRFSAERPKGSFSTLEIQRTEQGDSAMYLCAGSPSRGETQYFGPGTRLLVL.

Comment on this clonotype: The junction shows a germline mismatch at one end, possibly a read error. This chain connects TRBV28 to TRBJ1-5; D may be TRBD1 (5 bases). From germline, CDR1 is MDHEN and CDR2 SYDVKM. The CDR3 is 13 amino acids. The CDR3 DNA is TGTACCAGCAGTGACAGAAACAATCAACCCCAGCATTTT. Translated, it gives CTSSDRNNQPQHF.

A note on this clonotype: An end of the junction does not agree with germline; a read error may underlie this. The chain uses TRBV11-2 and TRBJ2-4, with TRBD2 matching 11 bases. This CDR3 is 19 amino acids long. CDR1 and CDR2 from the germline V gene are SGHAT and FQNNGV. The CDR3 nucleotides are TGTGCCAGCAACTTAACAACTAGCGGGAGAGGAGTATCCAAAAACATTCAATACTTC. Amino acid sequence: CASNLTTSGRGVSKNIQYF.

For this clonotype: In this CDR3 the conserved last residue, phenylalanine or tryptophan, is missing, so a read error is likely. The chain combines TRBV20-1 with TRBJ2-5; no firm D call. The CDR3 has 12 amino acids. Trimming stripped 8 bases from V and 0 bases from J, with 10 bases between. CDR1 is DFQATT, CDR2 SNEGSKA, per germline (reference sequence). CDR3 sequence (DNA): TGCAGTACTGAGGCATACCAAGAGACCCAGTACTTA. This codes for CSTEAYQETQYL.

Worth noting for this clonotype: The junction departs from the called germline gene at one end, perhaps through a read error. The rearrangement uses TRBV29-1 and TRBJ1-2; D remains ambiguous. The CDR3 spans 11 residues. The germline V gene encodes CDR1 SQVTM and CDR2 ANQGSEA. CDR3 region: CSVEQAYDYTF. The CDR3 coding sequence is TGCAGCGTTGAACAGGCCTATGACTACACCTTC. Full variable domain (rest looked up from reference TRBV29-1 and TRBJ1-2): SAVISQKPSRDICQRGTSLTIQCQVDSQVTMMFWYRQQPGQSLTLIATANQGSEATYESGFVIDKFPISRPNLTFSTLTVSNMSPEDSSIYLCSVEQAYDYTFGSGTRLTVV.

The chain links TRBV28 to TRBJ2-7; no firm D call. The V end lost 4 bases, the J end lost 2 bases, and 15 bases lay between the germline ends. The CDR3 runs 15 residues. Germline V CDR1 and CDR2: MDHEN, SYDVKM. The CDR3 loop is CASSSRPPSPYEQYF. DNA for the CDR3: TGTGCCAGCAGTTCTCGCCCTCCTTCCCCCTACGAGCAGTACTTC. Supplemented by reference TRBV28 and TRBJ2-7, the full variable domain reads DVKVTQSSRYLVKRTGEKVFLECVQDMDHENMFWYRQDPGLGLRLIYFSYDVKMKEKGDIPEGYSVSREKKERFSLILESASTNQTSMYLCASSSRPPSPYEQYFGPGTRLTVT.

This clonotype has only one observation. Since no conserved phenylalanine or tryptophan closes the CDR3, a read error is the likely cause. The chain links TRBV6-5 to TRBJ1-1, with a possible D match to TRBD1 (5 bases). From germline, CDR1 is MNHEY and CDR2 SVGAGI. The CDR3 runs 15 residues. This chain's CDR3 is CASRYSRRGGTEAFI. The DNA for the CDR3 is TGTGCCAGCAGGTACTCGAGAAGGGGAGGAACCGAAGCTTTCATT.

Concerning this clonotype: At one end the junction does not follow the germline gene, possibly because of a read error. CDR3 DNA: TGTGCCAGCAGCTCAGGGACAGGGGGCTACTATGAGCAGTTCTTC. Amino acid sequence: CASSSGTGGYYEQFF. The V gene is TRBV6-6, the J gene TRBJ2-1; 12 bases line up with TRBD1. CDR1 is MNHNY, CDR2 SVGAGI, per germline (reference sequence). This CDR3 has 15 residues.

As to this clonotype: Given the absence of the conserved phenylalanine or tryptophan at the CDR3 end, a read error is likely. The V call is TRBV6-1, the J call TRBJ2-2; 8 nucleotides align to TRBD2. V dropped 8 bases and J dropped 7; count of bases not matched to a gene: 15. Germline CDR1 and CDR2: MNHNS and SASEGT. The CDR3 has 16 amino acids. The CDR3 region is CASRLGLGGYIGELFI. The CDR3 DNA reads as TGTGCCAGCCGATTGGGACTAGGGGGATACATCGGGGAGCTGTTTATT.

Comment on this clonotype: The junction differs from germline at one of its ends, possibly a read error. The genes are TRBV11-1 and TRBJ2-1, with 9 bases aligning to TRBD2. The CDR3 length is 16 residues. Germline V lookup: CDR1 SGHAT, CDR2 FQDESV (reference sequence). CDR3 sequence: CASSPATRGGYNEQFF. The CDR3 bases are TGTGCCAGCAGTCCAGCGACGCGGGGGGGATACAATGAACAGTTCTTC. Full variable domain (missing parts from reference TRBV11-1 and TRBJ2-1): EAEVAQSPRYKITEKSQAVAFWCDPISGHATLYWYRQILGQGPELLVQFQDESVVDDSQLPKDRFSAERLKGVDSTLKIQPAELGDSAMYLCASSPATRGGYNEQFFGPGTRLTVL.

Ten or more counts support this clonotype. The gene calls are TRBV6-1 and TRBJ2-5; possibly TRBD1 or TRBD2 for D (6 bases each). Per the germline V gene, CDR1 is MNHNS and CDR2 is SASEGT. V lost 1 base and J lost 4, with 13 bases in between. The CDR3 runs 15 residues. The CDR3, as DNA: TGTGCCAGCAGTGAAGATCCGGGGGCTAGAGAGACCCAGTACTTC. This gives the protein CASSEDPGARETQYF.

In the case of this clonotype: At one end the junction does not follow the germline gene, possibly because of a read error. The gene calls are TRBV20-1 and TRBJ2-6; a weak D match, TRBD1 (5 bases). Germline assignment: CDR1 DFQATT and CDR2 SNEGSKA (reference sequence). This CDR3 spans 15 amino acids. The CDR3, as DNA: TGCAGTACAAGAGGACGTCACTCTGGGGCCAACGTCCTGACTTTT. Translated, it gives CSTRGRHSGANVLTF.

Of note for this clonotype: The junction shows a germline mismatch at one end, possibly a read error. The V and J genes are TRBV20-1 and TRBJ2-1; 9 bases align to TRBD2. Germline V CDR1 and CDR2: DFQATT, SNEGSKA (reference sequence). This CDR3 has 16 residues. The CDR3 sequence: CSARYRAGLASNEHFF. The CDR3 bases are TGCAGTGCTAGATATCGGGCGGGACTAGCCAGCAATGAGCACTTCTTC.